The source of this TCR beta chain is a study of cytomegalovirus exposure and HLA in healthy donors. Primers for the PCR totalled 60 Vbeta and 13 Jbeta. Sequencing used immunoSEQ multiplex PCR; TCRdb keeps in-frame clones, though not all of them. This table holds 150,000 to 200,000 clones, less than 90% found once. CDR1 and CDR2 from the germline V gene are SEHNR and FQNEAQ (reference sequence). Losses at the gene ends were 3 bases for V and 6 bases for J; bases not matched to a gene: 11. The CDR3 is made up of 15 amino acids. The rearrangement joins TRBV7-9 to TRBJ2-7, with 7 bases fitting TRBD2. The TCR was taken from a boy aged 5 to 17 in good health and CMV-seronegative. Sequenced material: PBMCs. The chain's CDR3 is CASSFPGTGGIEQYF. The CDR3 nucleotides read TGTGCCAGCAGCTTTCCCGGGACGGGAGGAATCGAGCAGTACTTC.